Listed here are 16 T cell receptor beta chains from one sample, sequenced in a study of vaccination and CD4 T cells after COVID-19. No antigens are known for them. Sequencing of DNA taken from cultured CD4+ T cells relied on the Oncomine TCR Beta short-read assay. Using its own MiXCR run on the PCR reads, TCRdb lists one record per CDR3 protein. The sample consists of approximately 16,000 distinct CDR3 sequences, 30% to 35% of them appearing once. Treatment indicated: 10-day PBMC culture with coronavirus spike peptide pools or control peptides (ViraFEST assay). The sequenced sample consisted of cultured CD4+ T cells from blood. These receptors were collected from a human donor with COVID-19.

The gene calls are TRBV20-1 and TRBJ1-5; 7 bases are shared with TRBD1. CDR3 length: 15 amino acids. Germline V gene lookup returns CDR1 DFQATT and CDR2 SNEGSKA (reference sequence). The V segment lost 5 bases and the J segment 2 bases; nucleotides outside the gene matches: 9. CDR3 sequence (DNA): TGCAGTGCTCGCGGACAGGTAGTGCGCAATCAGCCCCAGCATTTT. Protein: CSARGQVVRNQPQHF.

This clonotype was seen only a few times. The rearrangement links TRBV7-2 to TRBJ1-1; D is uncertain. The V and J ends lost 1 base and 4 bases respectively, with 7 bases between them. The CDR3 has 13 amino acids. Germline CDR1 is SGHTA and CDR2 is FQGNSA. CDR3 protein: CASSLGEGTEAFF. The CDR3 DNA reads TGTGCCAGCAGCTTAGGGGAGGGCACTGAAGCTTTCTTT. Full variable domain (remainder filled in from reference TRBV7-2 and TRBJ1-1): GAGVSQSPSNKVTEKGKDVELRCDPISGHTALYWYRQSLGQGLEFLIYFQGNSAPDKSGLPSDRFSAERTGGSVSTLTIQRTQQEDSAVYLCASSLGEGTEAFFGQGTRLTVV.

This clonotype was seen a handful of times. The chain links TRBV28 to TRBJ1-2, with D uncertain. V was pared by 5 bases and J by 4 bases, with 14 bases between. CDR3 length: 14 residues. The germline V gene has CDR1 MDHEN and CDR2 SYDVKM. CDR3 sequence: CASSTLPIGYGYTF. The CDR3 DNA reads as TGTGCCAGCAGTACTTTACCTATAGGCTATGGCTACACCTTC.

This clonotype has just a few counts. V usage is TRBV15 and J usage is TRBJ2-3, with TRBD1 identical over 9 bases. The CDR3 covers 15 residues. CDR1 LNHNV and CDR2 YYDKDF come from the germline V gene (reference sequence). J gave up 8 bases and V 1 base, and 7 bases lay outside the gene matches. The CDR3 DNA is TGTGCCACCAGCAGAGGGACAGGGGCTCGGGGTACGCAGTATTTT. Protein: CATSRGTGARGTQYF.

The chain has TRBV7-8 and TRBJ2-5, with D possibly matching TRBD2 (6 bases). Germline lookup yields CDR1 SGHVS and CDR2 FQNEAQ. CDR3 length: 13 amino acids. V was shortened by 1 base and J by 4 bases, with 7 bases between the two germline ends. This chain's CDR3 is CASSLELAETQYF. CDR3 DNA sequence: TGTGCCAGCAGCTTAGAACTAGCAGAGACCCAGTACTTC.

The gene calls are TRBV7-2 and TRBJ2-2; 8 bases are shared with TRBD2. The CDR3 is 16 amino acids. Per germline, CDR1 SGHTA and CDR2 FQGNSA. The junction had 9 bases not matched to a gene; V was cut back by 5 bases and J by 4 bases. This chain's CDR3 is CASSVISRGGTGELFF. In DNA, the CDR3 is TGTGCCAGCAGCGTAATAAGCCGGGGGGGCACCGGGGAGCTGTTTTTT.

The chain recombines TRBV7-3 with TRBJ2-3, with D possibly TRBD2 on 5 matching bases. This CDR3 comprises 13 residues. Germline assignment: CDR1 SGHTA and CDR2 FQGTGA. The V gene lost 5 bases and the J gene lost 4 bases, with 10 bases spanning the gap. DNA for the CDR3: TGTGCCAGCAGCCAGGCGGGTCCAGATACGCAGTATTTT. It is translated as CASSQAGPDTQYF.

The chain links TRBV6-1 to TRBJ2-1; 9 bases match TRBD1. This CDR3 spans 18 amino acids. The V gene end was trimmed by 7 bases and the J gene end by 7 bases; junction bases not matched to a gene: 20. CDR1 and CDR2 (germline): MNHNS, SASEGT. The CDR3 nucleotides are TGTGCCAGCACCAGAATTCTGACGGGACAGGGAGGATCAAATGAGCAGTTCTTC. This sequence encodes CASTRILTGQGGSNEQFF.

The V and J genes are TRBV7-8 and TRBJ1-6; 8 nucleotides match TRBD1. Germline values: CDR1 SGHVS, CDR2 FQNEAQ. J lost 9 bases, V lost 5 bases, and 6 bases had no gene match. The CDR3 is 14 amino acids. CDR3 DNA: TGTGCCAGCAGCGGCGACAGGGGCGGTTCACCCCTCCACTTT. It translates to CASSGDRGGSPLHF. The full variable domain, completed using reference TRBV7-8 and TRBJ1-6, is GAGVSQSPRYKVAKRGQDVALRCDPISGHVSLFWYQQALGQGPEFLTYFQNEAQLDKSGLPSDRFFAERPEGSVSTLKIQRTQQEDSAVYLCASSGDRGGSPLHFGNGTRLTVT.

This clonotype showed up just a few times. This sequence joins TRBV7-9 and TRBJ1-2; D is uncertain. CDR1 and CDR2 (germline): SEHNR, FQNEAQ (reference sequence). Trimming cost V 2 bases and J 4 bases, with 8 bases left between them. This CDR3 comprises 13 residues. CDR3 sequence reads: CASSLIQAYGYTF. DNA of the CDR3: TGTGCCAGCAGCTTAATTCAGGCCTATGGCTACACCTTC.

In the case of this clonotype: Compared with germline, one end of the junction differs, possibly owing to a read error. The chain carries TRBV7-7 and TRBJ1-4; D is ambiguous. Germline V gives CDR1 SSHAT, CDR2 FNYEAQ (reference sequence). This CDR3 is 14 amino acids long. The CDR3, as DNA: TGTGCTAGCAGCTTAGGAGCGCATAGTGAAAAACTGTTTTTT. Translated, it gives CASSLGAHSEKLFF.

In its sample, this clonotype was seen a few times. The chain combines TRBV2 with TRBJ2-2; D may be TRBD1 or TRBD2 (6 bases each). Germline lookup yields CDR1 SNHLY and CDR2 FYNNEI. The germline V and J ends were trimmed by 8 bases and 2 bases, with 15 bases remaining between them. This CDR3 comprises 15 residues. The CDR3 loop reads CASFFGGQNTGELFF. The CDR3 nucleotides are TGTGCCAGCTTTTTCGGGGGCCAAAACACCGGGGAGCTGTTTTTT.

The chain couples TRBV20-1 to TRBJ1-2, with D perhaps matching TRBD1 (6 bases). Trimming stripped 4 bases from V and 4 bases from J, with 10 bases between. This CDR3 region has 12 residues. Germline values: CDR1 DFQATT, CDR2 SNEGSKA (reference sequence). The CDR3 DNA is TGCAGTGCTACAGGGGAGACCTATGGCTACACCTTC. It is translated as CSATGETYGYTF.

In its sample, this clonotype was seen a few times. The chain carries TRBV12-3 or TRBV12-4 and TRBJ1-2; D not resolved. V was trimmed by 3 bases and J by 7 bases, leaving 12 bases between them. The CDR3 spans 13 residues. CDR3 sequence reads: CASSFAGVAGYTF. In DNA form, the CDR3 reads TGTGCCAGCAGTTTTGCCGGGGTCGCTGGCTACACCTTC.

The genes are TRBV7-9 and TRBJ2-7; 7 bases line up with TRBD1. Germline V gene lookup returns CDR1 SEHNR and CDR2 FQNEAQ (reference sequence). The CDR3 runs 12 residues. V was pared by 5 bases and J by 6 bases, with 4 bases of the junction left unmatched. CDR3: CASSRTGAEQYF. In DNA form, the CDR3 reads TGTGCCAGCAGCCGTACAGGGGCCGAGCAGTACTTC.

The chain has TRBV2 and TRBJ2-7; D is unclear. The CDR3 loop spans 11 amino acids. Germline loops: CDR1 SNHLY, CDR2 FYNNEI. Trimming took off 3 bases at V and 6 bases at J, with 6 bases between the two ends. The CDR3: CASSDGVEQYF. The CDR3 DNA reads TGTGCCAGCAGTGATGGAGTCGAGCAGTACTTC.